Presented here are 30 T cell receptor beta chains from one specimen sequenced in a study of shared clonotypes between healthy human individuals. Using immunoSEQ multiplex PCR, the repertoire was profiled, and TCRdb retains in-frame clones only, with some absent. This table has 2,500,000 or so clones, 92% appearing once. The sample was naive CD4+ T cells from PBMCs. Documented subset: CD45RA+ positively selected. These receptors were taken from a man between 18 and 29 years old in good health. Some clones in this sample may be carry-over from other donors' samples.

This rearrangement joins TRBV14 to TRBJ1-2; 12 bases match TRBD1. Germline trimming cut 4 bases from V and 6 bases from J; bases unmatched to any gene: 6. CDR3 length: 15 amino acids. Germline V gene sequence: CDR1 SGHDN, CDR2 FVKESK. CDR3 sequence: CASSLAGTGGDGYTF. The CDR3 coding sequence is TGTGCCAGCAGCCTTGCCGGGACAGGGGGCGATGGCTACACCTTC.

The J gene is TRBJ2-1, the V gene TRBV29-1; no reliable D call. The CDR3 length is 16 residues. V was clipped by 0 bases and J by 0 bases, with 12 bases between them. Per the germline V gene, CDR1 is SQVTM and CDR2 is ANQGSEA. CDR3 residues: CSVEDNTEASYNEQFF. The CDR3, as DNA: TGCAGCGTTGAAGATAATACCGAGGCCTCCTACAATGAGCAGTTCTTC.

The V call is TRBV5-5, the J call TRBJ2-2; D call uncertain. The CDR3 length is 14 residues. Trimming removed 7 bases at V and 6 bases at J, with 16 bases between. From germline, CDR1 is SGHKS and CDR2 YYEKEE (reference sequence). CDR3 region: CASQIPLSAGELFF. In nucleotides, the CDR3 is TGTGCCAGCCAAATTCCCTTATCGGCCGGGGAGCTGTTTTTT.

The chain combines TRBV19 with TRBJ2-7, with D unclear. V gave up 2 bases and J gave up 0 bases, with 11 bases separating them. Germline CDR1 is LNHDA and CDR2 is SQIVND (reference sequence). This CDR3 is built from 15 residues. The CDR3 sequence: CASSIPGESSYEQYF. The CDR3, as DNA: TGTGCCAGTAGTATACCCGGCGAGAGCTCCTACGAGCAGTACTTC.

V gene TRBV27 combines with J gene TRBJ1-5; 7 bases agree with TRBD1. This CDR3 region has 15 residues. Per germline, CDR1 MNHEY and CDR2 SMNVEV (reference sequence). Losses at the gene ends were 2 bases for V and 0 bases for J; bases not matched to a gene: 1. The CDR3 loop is CASSLGTDSNQPQHF. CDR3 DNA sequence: TGTGCCAGCAGTTTAGGGACAGATAGCAATCAGCCCCAGCATTTT.

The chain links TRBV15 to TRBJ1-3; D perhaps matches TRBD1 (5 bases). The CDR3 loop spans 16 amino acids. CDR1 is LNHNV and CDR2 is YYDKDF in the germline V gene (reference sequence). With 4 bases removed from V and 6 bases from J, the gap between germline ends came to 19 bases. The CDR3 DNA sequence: TGTGCCACCAGCACCAACCCGGGACCGCTGGAAAACACCATATATTTT. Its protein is CATSTNPGPLENTIYF.

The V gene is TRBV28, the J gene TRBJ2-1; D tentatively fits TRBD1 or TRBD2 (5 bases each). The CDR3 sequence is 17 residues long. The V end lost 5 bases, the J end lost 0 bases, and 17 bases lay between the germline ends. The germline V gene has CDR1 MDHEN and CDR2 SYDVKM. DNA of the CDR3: TGTGCCAGCAGTGATCCCCCCGGGACCCCCTCCTACAATGAGCAGTTCTTC. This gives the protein CASSDPPGTPSYNEQFF. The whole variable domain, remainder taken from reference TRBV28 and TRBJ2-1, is DVKVTQSSRYLVKRTGEKVFLECVQDMDHENMFWYRQDPGLGLRLIYFSYDVKMKEKGDIPEGYSVSREKKERFSLILESASTNQTSMYLCASSDPPGTPSYNEQFFGPGTRLTVL.

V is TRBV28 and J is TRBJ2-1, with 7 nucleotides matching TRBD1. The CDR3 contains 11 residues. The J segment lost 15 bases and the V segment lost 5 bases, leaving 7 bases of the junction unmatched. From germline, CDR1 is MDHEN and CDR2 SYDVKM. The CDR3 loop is CASSLRDRRFF. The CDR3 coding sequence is TGTGCCAGCAGTCTCCGGGACAGACGGTTCTTC.

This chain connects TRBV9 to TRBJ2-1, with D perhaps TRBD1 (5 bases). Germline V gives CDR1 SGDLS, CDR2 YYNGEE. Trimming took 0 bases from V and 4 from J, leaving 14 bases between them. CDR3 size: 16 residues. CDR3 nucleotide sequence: TGTGCCAGCAGCGTAGCTATCCAGGGTGGGTACAATGAGCAGTTCTTC. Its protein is CASSVAIQGGYNEQFF.

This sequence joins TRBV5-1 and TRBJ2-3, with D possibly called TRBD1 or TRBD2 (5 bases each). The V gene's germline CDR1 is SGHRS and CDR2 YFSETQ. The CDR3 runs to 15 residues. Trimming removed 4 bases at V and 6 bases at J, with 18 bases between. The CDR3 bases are TGCGCCAGCAGCAAGGGACCCGGGGAGTACGATACGCAGTATTTT. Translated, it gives CASSKGPGEYDTQYF. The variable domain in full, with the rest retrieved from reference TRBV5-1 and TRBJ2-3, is KAGVTQTPRYLIKTRGQQVTLSCSPISGHRSVSWYQQTPGQGLQFLFEYFSETQRNKGNFPGRFSGRQFSNSRSEMNVSTLELGDSALYLCASSKGPGEYDTQYFGPGTRLTVL.

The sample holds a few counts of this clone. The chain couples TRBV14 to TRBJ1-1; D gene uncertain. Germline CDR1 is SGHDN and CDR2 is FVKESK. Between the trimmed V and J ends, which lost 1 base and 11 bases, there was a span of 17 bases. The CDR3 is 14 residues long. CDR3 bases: TGTGCCAGCAGCCAAGCTGTCGCCCGGCCGCGGGCTTTCTTT. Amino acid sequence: CASSQAVARPRAFF.

The CDR3 nucleotides read TGTGCCAGCAGCCCCAGCTTCGGACTAGCGGAGGGGAGCTCCTACAATGAGCAGTTCTTC. As protein: CASSPSFGLAEGSSYNEQFF. The chain combines TRBV14 with TRBJ2-1, with 10 nucleotides matching TRBD2. With V trimmed by 4 bases and J by 0 bases, 15 bases remained unmatched. The CDR3 runs to 20 residues. Germline-derived CDR1 and CDR2 are SGHDN and FVKESK.

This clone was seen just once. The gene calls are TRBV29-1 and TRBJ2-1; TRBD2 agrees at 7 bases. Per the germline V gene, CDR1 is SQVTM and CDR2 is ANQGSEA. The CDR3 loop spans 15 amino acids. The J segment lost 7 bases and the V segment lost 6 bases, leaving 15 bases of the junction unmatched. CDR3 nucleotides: TGCAGCGTCGCGGCTCTAGCGGAGGGCGGTAATGAGCAGTTCTTC. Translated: CSVAALAEGGNEQFF.

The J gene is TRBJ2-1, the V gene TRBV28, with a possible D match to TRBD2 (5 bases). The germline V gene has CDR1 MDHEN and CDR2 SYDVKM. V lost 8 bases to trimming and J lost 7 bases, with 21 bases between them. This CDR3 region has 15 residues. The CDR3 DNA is TGTGCCAGCGGGAGTTTGGACCCCAGGTGGAATGAGCAGTTCTTC. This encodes CASGSLDPRWNEQFF.

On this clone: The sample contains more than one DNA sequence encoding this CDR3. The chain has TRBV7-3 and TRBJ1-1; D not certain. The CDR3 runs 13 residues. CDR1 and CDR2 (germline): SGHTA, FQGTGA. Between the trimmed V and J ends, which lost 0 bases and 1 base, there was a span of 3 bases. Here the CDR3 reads CASSLTQNTEAFF. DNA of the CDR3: TGTGCCAGCAGCTTAACCCAGAACACTGAAGCTTTCTTT.

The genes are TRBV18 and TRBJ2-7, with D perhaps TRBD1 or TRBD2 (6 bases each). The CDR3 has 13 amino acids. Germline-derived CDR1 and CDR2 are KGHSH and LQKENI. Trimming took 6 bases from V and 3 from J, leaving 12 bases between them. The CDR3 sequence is CASSRGGFYEQYF. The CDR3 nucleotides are TGTGCCAGCTCTAGAGGGGGGTTCTACGAGCAGTACTTC.

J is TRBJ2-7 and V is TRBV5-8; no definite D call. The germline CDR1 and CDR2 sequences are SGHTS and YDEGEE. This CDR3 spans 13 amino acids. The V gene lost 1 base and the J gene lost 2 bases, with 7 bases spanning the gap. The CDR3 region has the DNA TGTGCCAGCAGCTTGAGGGTCCCCTACGAGCAGTACTTC. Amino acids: CASSLRVPYEQYF. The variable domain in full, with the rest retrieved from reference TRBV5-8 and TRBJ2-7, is EAGVTQSPTHLIKTRGQQATLRCSPISGHTSVYWYQQALGLGLQFLLWYDEGEERNRGNFPPRFSGRQFPNYSSELNVNALELEDSALYLCASSLRVPYEQYFGPGTRLTVT.

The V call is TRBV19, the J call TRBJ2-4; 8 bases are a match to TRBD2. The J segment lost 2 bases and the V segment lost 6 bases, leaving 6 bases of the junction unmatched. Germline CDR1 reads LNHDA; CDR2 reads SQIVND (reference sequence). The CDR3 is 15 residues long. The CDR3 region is CASRFAGGPKNIQYF. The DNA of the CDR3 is TGTGCCAGTAGGTTCGCGGGAGGACCCAAAAACATTCAGTACTTC.

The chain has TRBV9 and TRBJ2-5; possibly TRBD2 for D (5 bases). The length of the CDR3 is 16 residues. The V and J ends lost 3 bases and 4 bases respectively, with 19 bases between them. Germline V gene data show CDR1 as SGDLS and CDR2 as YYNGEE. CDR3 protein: CASSAFLGDPPETQYF. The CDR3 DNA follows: TGTGCCAGCAGCGCATTCCTGGGAGATCCACCAGAGACCCAGTACTTC.

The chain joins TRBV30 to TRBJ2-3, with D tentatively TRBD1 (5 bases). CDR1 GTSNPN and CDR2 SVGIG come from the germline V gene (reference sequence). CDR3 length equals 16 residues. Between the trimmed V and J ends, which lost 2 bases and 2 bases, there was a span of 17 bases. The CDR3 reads CAWSRGLVPSTDTQYF. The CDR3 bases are TGTGCCTGGAGTAGGGGTTTGGTCCCCTCCACAGATACGCAGTATTTT. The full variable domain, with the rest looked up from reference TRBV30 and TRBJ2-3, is SQTIHQWPATLVQPVGSPLSLECTVEGTSNPNLYWYRQAAGRGLQLLFYSVGIGQISSEVPQNLSASRPQDRQFILSSKKLLLSDSGFYLCAWSRGLVPSTDTQYFGPGTRLTVL.

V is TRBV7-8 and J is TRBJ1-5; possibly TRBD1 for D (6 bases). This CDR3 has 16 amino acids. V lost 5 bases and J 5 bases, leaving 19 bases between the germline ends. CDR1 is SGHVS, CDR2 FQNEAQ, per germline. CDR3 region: CASSLLVRDTHQPQHF. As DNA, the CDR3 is TGTGCCAGCAGCCTTCTTGTCCGGGACACACATCAGCCCCAGCATTTT. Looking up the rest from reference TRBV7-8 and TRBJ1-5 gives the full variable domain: GAGVSQSPRYKVAKRGQDVALRCDPISGHVSLFWYQQALGQGPEFLTYFQNEAQLDKSGLPSDRFFAERPEGSVSTLKIQRTQQEDSAVYLCASSLLVRDTHQPQHFGDGTRLSIL.

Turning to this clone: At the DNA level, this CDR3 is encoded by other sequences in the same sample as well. For the CDR3, the DNA is TGTGCCTGGAGTGCTGACAGCTACGAGCAGTACTTC. Protein product: CAWSADSYEQYF. The rearrangement links TRBV30 to TRBJ2-7; tentative D call: TRBD1 (5 bases). This CDR3 has 12 amino acids. CDR1 and CDR2 (germline): GTSNPN, SVGIG (reference sequence). Trimming removed 1 base from V and 3 bases from J, with 7 bases in between.

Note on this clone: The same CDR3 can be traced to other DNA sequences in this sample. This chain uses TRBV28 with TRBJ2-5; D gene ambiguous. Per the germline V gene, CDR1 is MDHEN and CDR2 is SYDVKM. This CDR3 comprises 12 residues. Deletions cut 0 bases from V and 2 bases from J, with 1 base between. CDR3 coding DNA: TGTGCCAGCAGTTTATGGCAAGAGACCCAGTACTTC. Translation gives CASSLWQETQYF. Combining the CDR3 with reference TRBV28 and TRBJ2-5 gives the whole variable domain DVKVTQSSRYLVKRTGEKVFLECVQDMDHENMFWYRQDPGLGLRLIYFSYDVKMKEKGDIPEGYSVSREKKERFSLILESASTNQTSMYLCASSLWQETQYFGPGTRLLVL.

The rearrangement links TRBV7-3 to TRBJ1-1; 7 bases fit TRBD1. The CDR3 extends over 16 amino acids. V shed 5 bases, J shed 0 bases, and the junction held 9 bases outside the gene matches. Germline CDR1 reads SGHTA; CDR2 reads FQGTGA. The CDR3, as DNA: TGTGCCAGCAGCGTCCAGGGACAGTTGATGAACACTGAAGCTTTCTTT. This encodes CASSVQGQLMNTEAFF.

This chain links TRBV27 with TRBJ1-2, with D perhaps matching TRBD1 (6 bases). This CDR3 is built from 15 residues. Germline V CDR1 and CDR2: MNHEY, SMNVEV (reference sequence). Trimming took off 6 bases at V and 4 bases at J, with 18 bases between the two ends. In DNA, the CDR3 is TGTGCCAGCAGACGAACAGGGTCCTCGGGCTATGGCTACACCTTC. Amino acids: CASRRTGSSGYGYTF.

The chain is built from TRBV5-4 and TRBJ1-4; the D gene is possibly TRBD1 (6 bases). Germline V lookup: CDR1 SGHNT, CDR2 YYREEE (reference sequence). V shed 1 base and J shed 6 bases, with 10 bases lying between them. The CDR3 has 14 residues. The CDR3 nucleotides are TGTGCCAGCAGCTTGACGGCAGGGGATGAAAAACTGTTTTTT. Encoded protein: CASSLTAGDEKLFF.

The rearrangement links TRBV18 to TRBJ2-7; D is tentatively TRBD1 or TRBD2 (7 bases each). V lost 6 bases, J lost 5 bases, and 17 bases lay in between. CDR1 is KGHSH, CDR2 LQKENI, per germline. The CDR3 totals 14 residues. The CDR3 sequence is CASSPQGGLNEQYF. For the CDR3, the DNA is TGTGCCAGCTCGCCCCAGGGGGGGCTCAACGAGCAGTACTTC.

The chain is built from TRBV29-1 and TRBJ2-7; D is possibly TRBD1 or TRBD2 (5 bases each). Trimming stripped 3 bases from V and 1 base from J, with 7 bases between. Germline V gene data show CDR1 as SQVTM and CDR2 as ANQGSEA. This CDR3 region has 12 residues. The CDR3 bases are TGCAGCGTTGATTGGGGGTCCTACGAGCAGTACTTC. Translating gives CSVDWGSYEQYF.

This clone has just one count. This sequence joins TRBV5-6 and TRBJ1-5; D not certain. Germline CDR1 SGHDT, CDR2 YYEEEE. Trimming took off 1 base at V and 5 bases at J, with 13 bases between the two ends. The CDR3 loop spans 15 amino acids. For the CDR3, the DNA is TGTGCCAGCAGCTTGATAGGGCGGCGTGATCAGCCCCAGCATTTT. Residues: CASSLIGRRDQPQHF.

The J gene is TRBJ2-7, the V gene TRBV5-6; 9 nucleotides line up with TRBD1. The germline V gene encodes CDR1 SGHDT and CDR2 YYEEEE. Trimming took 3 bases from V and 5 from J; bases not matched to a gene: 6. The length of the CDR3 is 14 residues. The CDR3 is CASSSMGQGDEQYF. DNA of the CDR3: TGTGCCAGCAGCTCGATGGGACAGGGAGACGAGCAGTACTTC.